A selection of T cell receptor beta chains follows, all from one sample in a study of blood T cell repertoires in COVID-19. The data were produced by immunoSEQ multiplex PCR, yet TCRdb's version contains in-frame clones alone and is incomplete. In the table there are around 200,000 clones, around 89% of which are singletons. The sample taken for sequencing was PBMCs or T cells enriched from blood (not recorded which). These receptors all stem from a woman in her 30s who had recovered from COVID-19. Both conserved end residues are part of each CDR3.

V: TRBV7-2
CDR3: CASTPSGGYNEQFF

V: TRBV4-3
CDR3: CASSQGRGSGNTIYF

V: TRBV6-5
CDR3: CASDALRGYGYTF

V: TRBV15
CDR3: CATSRSTGGNFYSNQPQHF

V: TRBV7-3
CDR3: CASSLDAGAYNEQFF

V: TRBV4-2
CDR3: CASSQEAGENQPQHF

V: TRBV5-1
CDR3: CASSSPSTGELFF

V: TRBV6-5
CDR3: CASSQGQVYGYTF

V: TRBV6-6
CDR3: CASSRNLDGIISGANVLTF

V: TRBV13
CDR3: CASSLLGTGSTDTQYF

V: TRBV27
CDR3: CASSFHPRRSGTGYGYTF

V: TRBV2
CDR3: CASSEQGRGEQYF

V: TRBV9
CDR3: CASSVWTGEQETQYF

V: TRBV7-6
CDR3: CASSLSGGAGDTQYF

V: TRBV2
CDR3: CASSETPRGEQYF

V: TRBV4-3
CDR3: CASSQGLRRGDTQYF

V: TRBV9
CDR3: CASSLQGPWGYTF

V: TRBV10-3
CDR3: CAISETPGGAHEKLFF

V: TRBV7-8
CDR3: CASSLAFPRGGDQPQHF

V: TRBV2
CDR3: CASSDFQGLSSGNTIYF

V: TRBV7-8
CDR3: CASSSERGPTEAFF

V: TRBV4-2
CDR3: CASSQDVRAGSGANVLTF

V: TRBV25-1
CDR3: CASRSPWTGNYEQYF

V: TRBV2
CDR3: CASSPDRDNEQFF

V: TRBV15
CDR3: CATSRDLGLSGNTIYF

V: TRBV5-5
CDR3: CASSQRDSKHEQFF

V: TRBV6-6
CDR3: CASRGQMNTEAFF

V: TRBV11-3
CDR3: CASSSRGTGSDTQYF

V: TRBV6-1
CDR3: CASSERDPRGGSGNTIYF

V: TRBV25-1
CDR3: CASSYRAQPQHF

V: TRBV6-2/TRBV6-3
CDR3: CASSDGTGNSPLHF

V: TRBV4-2
CDR3: CASSQDKQGYSGNTIYF

V: TRBV7-2
CDR3: CASSGDRTGNTIYF

V: TRBV5-5
CDR3: CASSLTGDYYGYTF

V: TRBV2
CDR3: CASSAIFGGGYTF

V: TRBV2
CDR3: CASIGLAGGYTDTQYF

V: TRBV25-1
CDR3: CASSENELNTEAFF

V: TRBV5-1
CDR3: CASSYPPGQGGTEAFF

V: TRBV7-9
CDR3: CASSFLQERAFF

V: TRBV4-1
CDR3: CASSQVSLGQISNQPQHF

V: TRBV7-2
CDR3: CASSPGLLSGNTIYF

V: TRBV4-2
CDR3: CASSLRLGRTGELFF

V: TRBV18
CDR3: CASSPSRGTNTEAFF

V: TRBV28
CDR3: CASSGQVYEQYF

V: TRBV7-9
CDR3: CASPGAGATGELFF

V: TRBV19
CDR3: CASSPPGNQPQHF

V: TRBV9
CDR3: CASSVFERTNYGYTF

V: TRBV5-4
CDR3: CASSPAAGVNNEQFF

V: TRBV7-2
CDR3: CASSLAAGGLNEQFF

V: TRBV25-1
CDR3: CASSGQGLASTDTQYF

V: TRBV19
CDR3: CASSILGGRAEAFF

V: TRBV9
CDR3: CASSPRGGLAKNIQYF

V: TRBV4-3
CDR3: CASSQDIDRAGGYTF